This T cell receptor (beta chain) was sequenced in a study of T-cell reconstitution after alpha-beta-depleted transplantation in children. TCRbeta library construction was performed incorporating unique molecular identifiers. TCRdb reanalysed the PCR reads using MiXCR and keeps one entry per CDR3 protein. The sample contains 200,000 to 300,000 distinct CDR3 sequences, around 11% of which appear only once. Trimming cost V 2 bases and J 1 base, with 5 bases left between them. CDR1 and CDR2 from the germline V gene are MGHDK and SYGVNS. This CDR3 comprises 14 residues. This clonotype was counted at least ten times.

This chain joins TRBV25-1 and TRBJ2-2, with D unresolved. The sequences come from PBMCs from the stem cell graft donor, collected from the stem cell graft. The receptor was isolated from a human donor who donated a stem cell graft to a child with acute lymphoblastic leukemia. The CDR3 bases are TGTGCCAGCAGTGAACACAAGAACACCGGGGAGCTGTTTTTT. Its translation: CASSEHKNTGELFF.